Each of the 16 T cell receptor beta chains below was sequenced from the same sample in a study of T cells in Graves' hyperthyroidism and ophthalmopathy. The source material, RNA transcripts, was used to amplify TCR beta CDR3 regions. Carried out on the TCR CDR3, a first-round RT-PCR used the HTBI primer set. TCRdb reanalysed the multiplex PCR reads using MiXCR and keeps one entry per CDR3 protein. The sample shows 450,000 to 700,000 distinct CDR3 sequences, just over 45% of them seen only once. Sequenced: peripheral blood or thyroid tissue (not recorded which). The receptors derive from a woman under 30 with Graves' hyperthyroidism.

This chain uses TRBV9 with TRBJ2-3; maybe TRBD2 (6 bases). Between the trimmed V and J ends, which lost 6 bases and 3 bases, there was a span of 17 bases. The germline gives CDR1 SGDLS, CDR2 YYNGEE. The CDR3 runs 15 residues. CDR3 nucleotide sequence: TGTGCCAGCACTCCCCCTACCGGGACTACAGATACGCAGTATTTT. Protein sequence: CASTPPTGTTDTQYF.

This clonotype was detected only a few times. This chain joins TRBV6-2 or TRBV6-3 and TRBJ2-7; D is perhaps TRBD2 (5 bases). The CDR3 has 15 amino acids. The V end lost 0 bases, the J end lost 1 base, and 10 bases lay between the germline ends. Germline V gene sequence: CDR1 MNHEY, CDR2 SVGEGT. This CDR3 reads CASSYSVDSSYEQYF. The CDR3 nucleotides read TGTGCCAGCAGTTACTCCGTGGACTCTTCCTACGAGCAGTACTTC.

On this clonotype: This may stem from a read error, because a much larger clone lies one nucleotide away. The gene calls are TRBV12-3 or TRBV12-4 and TRBJ1-3; D call uncertain. The CDR3 has 16 residues. V lost 6 bases and J lost 9, with 24 bases in between. The CDR3 spells CASSLRIALFRSTIYF. CDR3 DNA: TGTGCCAGCAGCCTTAGAATAGCTCTGTTTAGAAGCACCATATATTTT.

This chain links TRBV20-1 with TRBJ2-5, with a possible D match to TRBD2 (5 bases). The germline V and J ends were trimmed by 3 bases and 3 bases, with 11 bases remaining between them. The CDR3 is made up of 13 amino acids. Germline lookup yields CDR1 DFQATT and CDR2 SNEGSKA (reference sequence). The CDR3 loop reads CSARKEEKETQYF. The CDR3 coding sequence is TGCAGTGCTAGGAAGGAGGAAAAAGAGACCCAGTACTTC.

This sequence joins TRBV10-3 and TRBJ1-2; possibly TRBD1 for D (5 bases). The V gene lost 5 bases and the J gene lost 0 bases, with 16 bases spanning the gap. Germline V gives CDR1 ENHRY, CDR2 SYGVKD. The length of the CDR3 is 16 residues. The CDR3 bases are TGTGCCATCAGTTCAAGGTCAGGGCGACCTAACTATGGCTACACCTTC. Its protein product is CAISSRSGRPNYGYTF.

The chain recombines TRBV2 with TRBJ2-7, with TRBD2 matching 7 bases. The J call is in doubt because the DNA end fits TRBJ2-1 better. The CDR3 has 11 amino acids. Germline values: CDR1 SNHLY, CDR2 FYNNEI. For the CDR3, the DNA is TGTGCCAGCAGGGAGCGGGATAGGCAGTTCTTC. Its translation is CASRERDRQFF.

This clonotype occurred many times. The gene calls are TRBV20-1 and TRBJ2-7; 8 nucleotides align to TRBD2. J lost 3 bases, V lost 1 base, and 5 bases had no gene match. CDR1 and CDR2 (germline): DFQATT, SNEGSKA (reference sequence). The CDR3 has 14 amino acids. CDR3 sequence: CSARGERENYEQYF. CDR3 bases: TGCAGTGCTAGAGGCGAGCGGGAGAACTACGAGCAGTACTTC.

This clonotype was recorded many times. The chain employs TRBV4-1 and TRBJ1-1; no clear D. Per the germline V gene, CDR1 is MGHRA and CDR2 is YSYEKL. The CDR3 sequence is 15 residues long. With 0 bases removed from V and 4 bases from J, the gap between germline ends came to 12 bases. CDR3 sequence: CASSQEAGRATEAFF. DNA for the CDR3: TGCGCCAGCAGCCAAGAGGCAGGAAGGGCCACTGAAGCTTTCTTT.

This clonotype was seen ten or more times. The chain joins TRBV6-5 to TRBJ1-1; maybe TRBD1 (5 bases). The V and J ends lost 6 bases and 8 bases respectively, with 13 bases between them. The CDR3 spans 12 residues. The V gene's germline CDR1 is MNHEY and CDR2 SVGAGI. CDR3 amino acids: CASSLGTDEAFF. The DNA for the CDR3 is TGTGCCAGCAGCCTCGGGACGGACGAAGCTTTCTTT.

Points on this clonotype: A read error may produce the germline difference seen at one junction end. The chain recombines TRBV5-1 with TRBJ1-4; no definite D call. CDR3 length equals 15 residues. Germline CDR1 reads SGHRS; CDR2 reads YFSETQ. The CDR3 spells CASSLGGATNEELFF. The CDR3 DNA reads as TGCGCCAGCAGCTTGGGGGGTGCAACTAATGAAGAACTGTTTTTT.

The CDR3 region is CSVLGGQPQHF. The CDR3 DNA follows: TGCAGCGTACTAGGCGGGCAGCCCCAGCATTTT. The J gene is TRBJ1-5, the V gene TRBV29-1; D is unclear. The germline CDR1 and CDR2 sequences are SQVTM and ANQGSEA. The CDR3 sequence is 11 residues long. Trimming took 6 bases from V and 7 from J, leaving 10 bases between them. The variable domain in full, completed from reference TRBV29-1 and TRBJ1-5, reads SAVISQKPSRDICQRGTSLTIQCQVDSQVTMMFWYRQQPGQSLTLIATANQGSEATYESGFVIDKFPISRPNLTFSTLTVSNMSPEDSSIYLCSVLGGQPQHFGDGTRLSIL.

V usage is TRBV9 and J usage is TRBJ2-7; a possible D gene is TRBD1 (6 bases). The J call may not be correct, given that the DNA end is closer to TRBJ2-1. The V gene's germline CDR1 is SGDLS and CDR2 YYNGEE. The CDR3 has 13 amino acids. The CDR3 DNA reads as TGTGCCAGCAGCGCAAGACAGGATTTACAGCAGTTCTTC. It yields the protein CASSARQDLQQFF.

The rearrangement uses TRBV20-1 and TRBJ2-7; 7 nucleotides line up with TRBD1. CDR3 length equals 14 residues. The ends lost 0 bases at V and 6 bases at J; junction bases unmatched: 8. The germline CDR1 and CDR2 sequences are DFQATT and SNEGSKA (reference sequence). CDR3 amino acids: CSARDTYRGGEQYF. The CDR3 DNA follows: TGCAGTGCTAGAGATACATACAGGGGTGGCGAGCAGTACTTC.

This clonotype was found a few times. The V call is TRBV7-2, the J call TRBJ2-7, with D possibly TRBD2 on 6 matching bases. Trimming cost V 3 bases and J 0 bases, with 12 bases left between them. Germline V lookup: CDR1 SGHTA, CDR2 FQGNSA. The CDR3 is 15 amino acids. CDR3 nucleotides: TGTGCCAGCAGCTTGGATGGCGGGAACTCCTACGAGCAGTACTTC. Amino acids: CASSLDGGNSYEQYF.

This chain connects TRBV29-1 to TRBJ1-5; the match to TRBD1 covers 7 bases. The CDR3 length is 11 residues. Germline V CDR1 and CDR2: SQVTM, ANQGSEA. Trimming took 5 bases from V and 12 from J; bases not matched to a gene: 7. The CDR3 DNA reads TGCAGCGTTAGACAGGGAGGCGTCCAGCATTTT. Its translation: CSVRQGGVQHF.

As to this clonotype: One end of the junction varies from germline; a read error may be responsible. The chain carries TRBV12-3 or TRBV12-4 and TRBJ2-2; 11 bases align to TRBD2. The CDR3 loop spans 18 amino acids. The CDR3 bases are TGTGCCAGTAGTTCGGGGGCGCTAGCGGGGGGGAACACCGGGGAGCTGTTTTTT. Encoded protein: CASSSGALAGGNTGELFF.